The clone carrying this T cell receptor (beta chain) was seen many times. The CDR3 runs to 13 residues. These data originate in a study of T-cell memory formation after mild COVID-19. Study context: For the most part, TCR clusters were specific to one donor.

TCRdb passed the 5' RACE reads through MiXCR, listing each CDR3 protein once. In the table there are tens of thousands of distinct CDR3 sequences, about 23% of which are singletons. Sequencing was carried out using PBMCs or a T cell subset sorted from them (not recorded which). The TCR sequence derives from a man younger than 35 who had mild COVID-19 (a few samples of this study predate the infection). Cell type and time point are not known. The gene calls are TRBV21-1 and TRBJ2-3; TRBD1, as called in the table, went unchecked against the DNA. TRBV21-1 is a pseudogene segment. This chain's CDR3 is CASRARLTDTQYF. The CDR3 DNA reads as TGTGCCAGCCGGGCCAGGTTGACAGATACGCAGTATTTT.